The 9 T cell receptor beta chains below come from one sample, sequenced in a study of T cell responses to AZD1222 COVID-19 vaccine. Method: immunoSEQ multiplex PCR; TCRdb's copy keeps in-frame clones and lacks some. The data show 70,000 to 95,000 clones, 70% to 90% seen once. The sequenced sample was peripheral blood, obtained 28 days after the second AZD1222 dose. The receptors were sampled from an adult who received the AZD1222 COVID-19 vaccine.

This clone was seen a handful of times. V and J are TRBV28 and TRBJ1-4, with D hard to call. The CDR3 has 15 amino acids. CDR1 is MDHEN, CDR2 SYDVKM, per germline. Trimming removed 2 bases at V and 7 bases at J, with 14 bases between. Written as DNA, the CDR3 is TGTGCCAGCAGTTTACCGCCATCACCCCTTGAAAAACTGTTTTTT. Its protein product is CASSLPPSPLEKLFF.

The rearrangement joins TRBV6-5 to TRBJ2-7; TRBD1 matches at 7 bases. J lost 6 bases, V lost 6 bases, and 2 bases had no gene match. There are 11 residues in the CDR3. Germline lookup yields CDR1 MNHEY and CDR2 SVGAGI. This chain's CDR3 is CASRTGSEQYF. CDR3 coding DNA: TGTGCCAGCAGGACAGGGTCCGAGCAGTACTTC.

This chain joins TRBV28 and TRBJ1-6, with 11 bases aligning to TRBD1. The CDR3 is 14 amino acids. Trimming at V came to 7 bases and at J to 14 bases, leaving 10 bases not matched to a gene. Germline V lookup: CDR1 MDHEN, CDR2 SYDVKM. CDR3 bases: TGTGCCAGCACTACCGGGACAGGGGGAGAATCCCTCCACTTT. This encodes CASTTGTGGESLHF.

The chain is built from TRBV5-6 and TRBJ1-6; 9 positions match TRBD1. Trimming took 3 bases from V and 6 from J; bases not matched to a gene: 7. In germline, CDR1 is SGHDT, CDR2 YYEEEE. The CDR3 length is 16 residues. The CDR3 here is CASSSGQGRANSPLHF. The DNA of the CDR3 is TGTGCCAGCAGCTCCGGACAGGGGAGGGCTAATTCACCCCTCCACTTT.

The chain joins TRBV19 to TRBJ2-7, with D unclear. The CDR3 contains 13 residues. V lost 3 bases, J lost 3 bases, and 9 bases lay in between. Germline CDR1 LNHDA, CDR2 SQIVND (reference sequence). The CDR3 spells CASSISAYYEQYF. As DNA, the CDR3 is TGTGCCAGTAGTATTTCCGCCTACTACGAGCAGTACTTC.

The chain has TRBV7-6 and TRBJ2-2; 13 nucleotides match TRBD2. Germline trimming cut 4 bases from V and 5 bases from J; bases unmatched to any gene: 7. The germline gives CDR1 SGHVS, CDR2 FNYEAQ. The CDR3 has 17 residues. This CDR3 is CASSSTSGGAGTGELFF. The CDR3 DNA reads as TGTGCCAGCAGCTCCACTAGCGGGGGGGCCGGTACCGGGGAGCTGTTTTTT.

This rearrangement joins TRBV6-6 to TRBJ2-1; the match to TRBD2 covers 13 bases. The V segment lost 0 bases and the J segment 8 bases; nucleotides outside the gene matches: 1. Germline V gene lookup returns CDR1 MNHNY and CDR2 SVGAGI (reference sequence). This CDR3 region has 15 residues. CDR3 bases: TGTGCCAGCAGTTACTCCGGGACTAGCGGGGATGAGCAGTTCTTC. This sequence encodes CASSYSGTSGDEQFF.

The chain employs TRBV6-2 or TRBV6-3 and TRBJ2-3, with D uncertain. CDR3 length equals 12 residues. The V and J ends lost 6 bases and 1 base respectively, with 5 bases between them. Germline V CDR1 and CDR2: MNHEY, SVGEGT. The CDR3 nucleotides are TGTGCCAGCAGCCAAGGCACAGATACGCAGTATTTT. The encoded protein is CASSQGTDTQYF.

This chain connects TRBV7-8 to TRBJ1-5; 9 nucleotides align to TRBD1. Germline V gene sequence: CDR1 SGHVS, CDR2 FQNEAQ. CDR3 size: 17 residues. V lost 0 bases, J lost 0 bases, and 3 bases stayed unmatched. CDR3 nucleotide sequence: TGTGCCAGCAGCTTAGCGGGACAGGGAATTAGCAATCAGCCCCAGCATTTT. It yields the protein CASSLAGQGISNQPQHF.